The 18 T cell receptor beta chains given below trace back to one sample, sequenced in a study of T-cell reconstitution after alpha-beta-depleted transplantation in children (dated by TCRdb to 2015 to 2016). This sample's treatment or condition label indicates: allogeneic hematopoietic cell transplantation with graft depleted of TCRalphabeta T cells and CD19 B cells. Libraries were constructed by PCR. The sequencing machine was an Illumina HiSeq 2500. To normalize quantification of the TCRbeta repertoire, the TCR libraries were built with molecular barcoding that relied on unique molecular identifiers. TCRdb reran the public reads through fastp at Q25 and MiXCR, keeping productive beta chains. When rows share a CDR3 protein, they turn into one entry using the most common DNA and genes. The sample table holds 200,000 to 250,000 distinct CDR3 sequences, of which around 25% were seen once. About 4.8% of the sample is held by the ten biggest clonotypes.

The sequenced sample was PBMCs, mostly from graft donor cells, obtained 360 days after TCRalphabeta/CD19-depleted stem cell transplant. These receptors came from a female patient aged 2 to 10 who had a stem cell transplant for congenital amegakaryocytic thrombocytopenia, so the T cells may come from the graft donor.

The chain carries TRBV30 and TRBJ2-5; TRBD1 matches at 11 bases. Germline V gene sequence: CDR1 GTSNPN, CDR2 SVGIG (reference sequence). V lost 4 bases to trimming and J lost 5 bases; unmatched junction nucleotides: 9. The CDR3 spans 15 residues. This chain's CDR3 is CAWTIHGTGGETQYF. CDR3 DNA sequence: TGTGCCTGGACTATCCACGGGACAGGGGGTGAGACCCAGTACTTC.

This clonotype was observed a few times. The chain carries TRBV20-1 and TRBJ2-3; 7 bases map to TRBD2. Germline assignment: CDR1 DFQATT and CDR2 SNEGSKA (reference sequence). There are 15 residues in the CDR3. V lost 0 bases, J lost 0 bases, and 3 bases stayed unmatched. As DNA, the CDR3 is TGCAGTGCTAGAGACCTAGCGGATAGCACAGATACGCAGTATTTT. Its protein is CSARDLADSTDTQYF.

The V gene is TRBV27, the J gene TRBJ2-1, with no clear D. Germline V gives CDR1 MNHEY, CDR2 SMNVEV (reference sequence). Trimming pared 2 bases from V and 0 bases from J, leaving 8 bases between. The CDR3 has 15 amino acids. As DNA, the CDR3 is TGTGCCAGCAGTTTAATAGCAAGCTCCTACAATGAGCAGTTCTTC. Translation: CASSLIASSYNEQFF.

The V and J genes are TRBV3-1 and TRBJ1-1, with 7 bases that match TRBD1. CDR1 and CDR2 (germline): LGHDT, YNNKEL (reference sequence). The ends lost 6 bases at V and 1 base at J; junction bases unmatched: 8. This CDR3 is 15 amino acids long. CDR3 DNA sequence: TGTGCCAGCAGTAAAATAAGACAGGGGAACACTGAAGCTTTCTTT. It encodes CASSKIRQGNTEAFF.

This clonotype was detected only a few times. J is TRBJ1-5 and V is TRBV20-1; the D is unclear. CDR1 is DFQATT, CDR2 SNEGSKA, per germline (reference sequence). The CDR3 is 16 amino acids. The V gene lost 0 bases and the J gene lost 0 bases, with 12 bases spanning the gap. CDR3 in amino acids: CSARDLRRDSNQPQHF. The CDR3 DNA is TGCAGTGCTAGAGACCTGAGACGGGATAGCAATCAGCCCCAGCATTTT.

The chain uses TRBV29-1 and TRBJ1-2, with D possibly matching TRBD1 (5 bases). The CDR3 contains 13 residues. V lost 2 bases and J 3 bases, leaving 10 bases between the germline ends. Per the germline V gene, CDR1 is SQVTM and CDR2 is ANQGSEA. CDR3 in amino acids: CSVERRQYYGYTF. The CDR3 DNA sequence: TGCAGCGTTGAAAGGAGACAGTACTATGGCTACACCTTC.

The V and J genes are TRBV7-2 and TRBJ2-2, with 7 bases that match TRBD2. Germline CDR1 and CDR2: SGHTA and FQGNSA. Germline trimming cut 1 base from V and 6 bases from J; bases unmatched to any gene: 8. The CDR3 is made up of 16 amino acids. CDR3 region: CASSLVGGSVAGELFF. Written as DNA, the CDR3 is TGTGCCAGCAGCTTAGTGGGCGGGAGCGTCGCCGGGGAGCTGTTTTTT.

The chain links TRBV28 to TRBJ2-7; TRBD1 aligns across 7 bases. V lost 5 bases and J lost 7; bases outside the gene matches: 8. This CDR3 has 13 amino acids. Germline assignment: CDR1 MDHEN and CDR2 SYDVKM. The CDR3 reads CASSGDRGREQYF. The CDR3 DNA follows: TGTGCCAGCAGTGGGGACAGAGGTAGAGAGCAGTACTTC.

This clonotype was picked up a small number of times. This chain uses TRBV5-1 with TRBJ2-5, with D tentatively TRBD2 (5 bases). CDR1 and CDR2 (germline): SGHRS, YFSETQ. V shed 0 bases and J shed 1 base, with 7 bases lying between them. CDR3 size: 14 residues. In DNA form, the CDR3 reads TGCGCCAGCAGCTTGGAAACTAGCCAAGAGACCCAGTACTTC. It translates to CASSLETSQETQYF.

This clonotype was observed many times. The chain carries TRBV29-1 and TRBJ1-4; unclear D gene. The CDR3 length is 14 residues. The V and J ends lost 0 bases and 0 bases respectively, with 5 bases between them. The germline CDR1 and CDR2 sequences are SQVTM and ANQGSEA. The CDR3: CSVEDSATNEKLFF. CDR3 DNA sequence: TGCAGCGTTGAAGATTCTGCAACTAATGAAAAACTGTTTTTT. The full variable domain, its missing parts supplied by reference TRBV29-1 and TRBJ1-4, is SAVISQKPSRDICQRGTSLTIQCQVDSQVTMMFWYRQQPGQSLTLIATANQGSEATYESGFVIDKFPISRPNLTFSTLTVSNMSPEDSSIYLCSVEDSATNEKLFFGSGTQLSVL.

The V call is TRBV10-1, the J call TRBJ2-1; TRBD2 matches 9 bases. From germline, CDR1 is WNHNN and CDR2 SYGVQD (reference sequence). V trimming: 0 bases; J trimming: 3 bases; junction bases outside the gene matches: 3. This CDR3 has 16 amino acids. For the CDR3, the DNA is TGCGCCAGCAGTGAGTCGAGAGCGGGGGGCTACAATGAGCAGTTCTTC. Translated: CASSESRAGGYNEQFF.

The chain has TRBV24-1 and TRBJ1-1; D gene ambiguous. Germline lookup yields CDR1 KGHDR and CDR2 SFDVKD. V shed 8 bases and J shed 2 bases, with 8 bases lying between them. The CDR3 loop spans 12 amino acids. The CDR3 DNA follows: TGTGCCACCATTGAAAGTAACACTGAAGCTTTCTTT. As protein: CATIESNTEAFF.

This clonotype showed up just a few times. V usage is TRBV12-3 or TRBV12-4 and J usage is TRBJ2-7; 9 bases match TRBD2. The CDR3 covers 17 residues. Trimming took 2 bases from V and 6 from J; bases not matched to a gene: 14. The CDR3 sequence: CASSLSARGTSLLEQYF. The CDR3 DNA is TGTGCCAGCAGTTTATCTGCCCGTGGGACTAGCCTTCTCGAGCAGTACTTC.

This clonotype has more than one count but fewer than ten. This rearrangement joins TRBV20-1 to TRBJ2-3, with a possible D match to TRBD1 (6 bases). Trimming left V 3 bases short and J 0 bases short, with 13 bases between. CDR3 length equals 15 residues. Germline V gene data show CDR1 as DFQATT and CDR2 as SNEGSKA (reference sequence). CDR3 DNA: TGCAGTGCTAGTGGGGGCGACACTAGCACAGATACGCAGTATTTT. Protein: CSASGGDTSTDTQYF.

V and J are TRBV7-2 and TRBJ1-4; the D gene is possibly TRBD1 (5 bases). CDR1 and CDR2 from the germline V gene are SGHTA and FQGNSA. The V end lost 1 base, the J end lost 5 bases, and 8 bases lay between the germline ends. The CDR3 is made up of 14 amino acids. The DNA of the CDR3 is TGTGCCAGCAGCTTAGGGGCAGGGAATGAAAAACTGTTTTTT. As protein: CASSLGAGNEKLFF.

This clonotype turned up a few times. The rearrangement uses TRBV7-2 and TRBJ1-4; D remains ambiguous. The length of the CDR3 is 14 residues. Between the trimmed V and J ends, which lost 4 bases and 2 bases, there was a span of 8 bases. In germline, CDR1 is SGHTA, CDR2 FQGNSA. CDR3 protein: CASSSRLTNEKLFF. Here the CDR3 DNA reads TGTGCCAGCAGCTCTCGGTTGACTAATGAAAAACTGTTTTTT.

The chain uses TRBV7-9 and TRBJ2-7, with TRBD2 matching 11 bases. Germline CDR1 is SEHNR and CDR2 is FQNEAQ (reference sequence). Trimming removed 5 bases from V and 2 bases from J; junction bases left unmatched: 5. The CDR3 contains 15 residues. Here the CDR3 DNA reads TGTGCCAGCAGCCCGATAGCGGGAGGGCCCTACGAGCAGTACTTC. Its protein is CASSPIAGGPYEQYF.

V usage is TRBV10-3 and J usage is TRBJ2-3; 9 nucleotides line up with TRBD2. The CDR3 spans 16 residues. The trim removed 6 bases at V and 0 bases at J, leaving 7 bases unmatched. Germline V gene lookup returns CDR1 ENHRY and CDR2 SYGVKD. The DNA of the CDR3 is TGTGCCATCAGCGCGACTAGCGGCCTTAGCACAGATACGCAGTATTTT. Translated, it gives CAISATSGLSTDTQYF.